Each of the 2 T cell receptor beta chains below was sequenced from the same sample in a study of OX40 agonist ivuxolimab in advanced cancers. Assay used: immunoSEQ multiplex PCR; TCRdb lists only in-frame clones, some missing. The sample comprises about 91,000 clones, roughly 84% of which are singletons, and roughly 1.1% rests with the top ten. The sample here was CD4+ or CD8+ T cells sorted from blood, taken in a trial of the OX40 agonist ivuxolimab. All receptors derive from an adult with an advanced solid tumor such as melanoma, head and neck, liver or kidney cancer.

The V and J genes are TRBV5-4 and TRBJ2-7; D gene ambiguous. This CDR3 is 11 amino acids long. Germline CDR1 is SGHNT and CDR2 is YYREEE (reference sequence). Trimming took 1 base from V and 5 from J, leaving 4 bases between them. CDR3 nucleotides: TGTGCCAGCAGCTTGAGTAACGAGCAGTACGTC. Amino acid sequence: CASSLSNEQYV.

The chain employs TRBV2 and TRBJ2-5; D ambiguous. V lost 4 bases, J lost 4 bases, and 22 bases lay in between. CDR1 is SNHLY, CDR2 FYNNEI, per germline. This CDR3 region has 17 residues. CDR3: CASSGGFPGVAVETQYF. CDR3 coding DNA: TGTGCCAGCAGTGGGGGATTTCCCGGTGTGGCCGTAGAGACCCAGTACTTC.